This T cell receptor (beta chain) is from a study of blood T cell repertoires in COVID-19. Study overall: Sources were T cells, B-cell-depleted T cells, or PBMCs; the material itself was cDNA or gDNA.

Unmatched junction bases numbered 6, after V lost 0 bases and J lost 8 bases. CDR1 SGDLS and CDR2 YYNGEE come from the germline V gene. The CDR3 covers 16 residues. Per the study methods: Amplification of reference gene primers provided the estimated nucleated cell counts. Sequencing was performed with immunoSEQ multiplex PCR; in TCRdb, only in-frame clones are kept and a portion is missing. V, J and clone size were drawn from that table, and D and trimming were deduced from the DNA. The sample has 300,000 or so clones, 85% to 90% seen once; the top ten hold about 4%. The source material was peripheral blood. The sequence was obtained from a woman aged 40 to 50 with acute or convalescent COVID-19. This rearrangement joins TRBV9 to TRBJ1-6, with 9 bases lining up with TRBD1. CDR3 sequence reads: CASSVGDRALHSPLHF. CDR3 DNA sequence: TGTGCCAGCAGCGTAGGGGACAGGGCCTTACATTCACCCCTCCACTTT.